This T cell receptor beta chain comes out of a study of cytomegalovirus exposure and HLA in healthy donors. Primers included in the PCR were 60 Vbeta and 13 Jbeta primers. Sequencing was performed with immunoSEQ multiplex PCR; in TCRdb, only in-frame clones are kept and a portion is missing. The sample shows about 180,000 clones, 76% of them seen only once. This CDR3 is built from 13 residues. Trimming removed 4 bases from V and 13 bases from J; junction bases left unmatched: 7. Germline CDR1 is SGHTA and CDR2 is FQGTGA. General study findings and limits: In a later analysis, TCR beta V- and J-gene trimming showed a link to a missense DCLRE1C variant. Other equally common chains were less clonally expanded than HLA-associated TCR beta chains, a later analysis showed. Previously analyzed data showed that most TCR beta V segments were productive at a frequency of about 87% or about 30%.

In the case of this clone: Its antigen remains unidentified.

The sample consisted of PBMCs. The clonotype comes from a woman aged 25 to 39 in good health and CMV-seropositive. This sequence joins TRBV7-3 and TRBJ2-2; 9 positions match TRBD1. The CDR3 DNA follows: TGTGCCAGCAGCTCCGGAGGGGGACAGGGGCTGTTTTTT. Amino acids: CASSSGGGQGLFF.